This T cell receptor beta chain is from a study of shared clonotypes between healthy human individuals. Sequencing was performed with immunoSEQ multiplex PCR; in TCRdb, only in-frame clones are kept and a portion is missing. The sample lists about 2.3 million clones, about 92% occurring once. Trimming removed 0 bases from V and 1 base from J; junction bases left unmatched: 3. The CDR3 length is 15 residues. The germline V gene encodes CDR1 SGHNT and CDR2 YENEEA. The material sequenced was naive CD4+ T cells from PBMCs. The sample's subset: CD45RA+ positively selected. The sequence derives from a man between 18 and 35 years old in good health. Some clones in this sample may be carry-over from other donors' samples. The chain joins TRBV11-3 to TRBJ2-7; TRBD2 matches 7 bases. The CDR3 reads CASSLDGRSSYEQYF. In DNA form, the CDR3 reads TGTGCCAGCAGCTTAGACGGGAGGTCATCCTACGAGCAGTACTTC.